Below, one T cell receptor (beta chain) is given with its context. This specimen comes from a study of shared clonotypes between healthy human individuals. Looked up from germline, CDR1 is MGHRA and CDR2 is YSYEKL. Trimming took 0 bases from V and 3 from J, leaving 12 bases between them. The CDR3 has 15 residues. This was a deep-level run. Genomic DNA of every subset was divided equally among multiple immunoSEQ plates. The sorted-subset replicate PCRs were given about 200 ng DNA, which is 25,000 to 35,000 T cell genomes. Assay used: immunoSEQ multiplex PCR; TCRdb lists only in-frame clones, some missing. Of over a million clones listed, 95% to 99% were seen once; the top ten hold about 0.42%. All of the donors resided in Nashville, Tennessee, and each was a Caucasian adult.

Sequencing input: naive CD4+ T cells sorted from blood. Subset in this sample: CD45RA+ positively selected. The rearrangement links TRBV4-1 to TRBJ2-7; D not certain. The clonotype comes from a man younger than 40 in good health. The DNA for the CDR3 is TGCGCCAGCAGCCAAGACGAGCTACGGAACTACGAGCAGTACTTC. It specifies CASSQDELRNYEQYF.